Sequencing of this T cell receptor beta chain was carried out in a study of T cell repertoires in cytomegalovirus infection. TCRdb ran MiXCR on the reads and lists one entry per CDR3 protein. The sample has approximately 730,000 distinct CDR3 sequences, roughly 36% seen once. This clonotype was detected a few times. Antigen unknown. This CDR3 has 13 amino acids. V was trimmed by 3 bases and J by 0 bases, leaving 2 bases between them. The germline gives CDR1 LNHDA, CDR2 SQIVND (reference sequence). The clonotype was recovered from a human donor in good health (CMV status not recorded). Some clones in this sample may be carry-over from other donors' samples. The chain carries TRBV19 and TRBJ2-2; D is ambiguous. The sequencing used cultured PBMCs, collected from culture after CMV antigen stimulation. The CDR3 DNA sequence: TGTGCCAGTAGTATTCCGAACACCGGGGAGCTGTTTTTT. Protein sequence: CASSIPNTGELFF.